The 23 T cell receptor beta chains in this list originate from one sample, sequenced in a study of vaccination and CD4 T cells after COVID-19. Treatment here: roughly ten-day PBMC culture with coronavirus spike peptide pools or control peptides (ViraFEST assay). The antigens these receptors bind are not known. An Oncomine TCR Beta short-read assay was used to sequence the DNA from cultured CD4+ T cells. TCRdb analysed the PCR reads with MiXCR anew, one entry per CDR3 protein. The data contain approximately 8,700 distinct CDR3 sequences, roughly 24% of them seen just once; the ten biggest clones take up roughly 12%. Material: CD4+ T cells from blood, cultured in vitro, obtained after SARS-CoV-2 vaccination. These receptors all come from a human donor who had recovered from COVID-19.

Judged by abundance, this clonotype is medium-sized. The chain couples TRBV11-2 to TRBJ1-5, with 9 bases fitting TRBD1. Per germline, CDR1 SGHAT and CDR2 FQNNGV. CDR3 length: 15 amino acids. Trimming at V came to 5 bases and at J to 3 bases, leaving 5 bases not matched to a gene. CDR3 amino acids: CASSLGQGPNQPQHF. CDR3 sequence (DNA): TGTGCCAGCAGCCTGGGACAGGGCCCCAATCAGCCCCAGCATTTT.

The chain uses TRBV27 and TRBJ2-7, with 8 bases aligning to TRBD2. The V segment lost 4 bases and the J segment 0 bases; nucleotides outside the gene matches: 8. The CDR3 runs to 16 residues. Germline loops: CDR1 MNHEY, CDR2 SMNVEV (reference sequence). CDR3 loop: CASSSTERGLSYEQYF. CDR3 sequence (DNA): TGTGCCAGCAGTTCCACTGAGCGGGGGCTCTCCTACGAGCAGTACTTC.

This clonotype has more than one count but fewer than ten. This chain links TRBV6-2 or TRBV6-3 with TRBJ1-1; D might be TRBD1 (5 bases). The germline V gene encodes CDR1 MNHEY and CDR2 SVGEGT. Trimming stripped 2 bases from V and 4 bases from J, with 8 bases between. The CDR3 consists of 13 residues. Written as DNA, the CDR3 is TGTGCCAGCAGTTACGTTGGGGGCACTGAAGCTTTCTTT. Translation gives CASSYVGGTEAFF.

The gene calls are TRBV5-1 and TRBJ1-1; 9 bases are shared with TRBD1. Per germline, CDR1 SGHRS and CDR2 YFSETQ. CDR3 length equals 16 residues. Trimming took 4 bases from V and 7 from J; bases not matched to a gene: 14. For the CDR3, the DNA is TGCGCCAGCAGCCACAGGACAGGGGAGGGGGCGATTGAAGCTTTCTTT. This codes for CASSHRTGEGAIEAFF.

This clonotype has a handful of counts. The chain employs TRBV7-2 and TRBJ2-2; D unclear. Germline V CDR1 and CDR2: SGHTA, FQGNSA. Trimming removed 2 bases at V and 9 bases at J, with 22 bases between. This CDR3 has 17 residues. The CDR3: CASSLSSTPFELRELFF. The CDR3 nucleotides read TGTGCCAGCAGCTTAAGCAGTACCCCTTTTGAGCTGAGGGAGCTGTTTTTT.

The chain recombines TRBV14 with TRBJ1-2; D is perhaps TRBD1 (5 bases). The CDR3 is 13 residues long. The V gene's germline CDR1 is SGHDN and CDR2 FVKESK. The germline V and J ends were trimmed by 3 bases and 4 bases, with 9 bases remaining between them. The CDR3 DNA is TGTGCCAGCAGCCACTCCAGGGCCTATGGCTACACCTTC. It specifies CASSHSRAYGYTF.

The V call is TRBV20-1, the J call TRBJ2-7; the match to TRBD2 covers 16 bases. V was clipped by 6 bases and J by 0 bases; unmatched bases: 5. CDR1 and CDR2 (germline): DFQATT, SNEGSKA (reference sequence). This CDR3 is 16 amino acids long. For the CDR3, the DNA is TGCAGTGCGACCGGGACTAGCGGGAGGGACTCCTACGAGCAGTACTTC. Amino acid sequence: CSATGTSGRDSYEQYF.

V and J are TRBV5-1 and TRBJ1-6; 7 nucleotides match TRBD1. The CDR3 sequence is 17 residues long. J was trimmed by 10 bases and V by 0 bases; bases with no gene match: 13. Looked up from germline, CDR1 is SGHRS and CDR2 is YFSETQ. CDR3 loop: CASSLEGFGTASSPLHF. In DNA, the CDR3 is TGCGCCAGCAGCTTGGAGGGTTTCGGGACAGCGTCCTCACCCCTCCACTTT.

The J gene is TRBJ1-1, the V gene TRBV4-3; D not certain. The CDR3 loop spans 16 amino acids. Germline CDR1 LGHNA, CDR2 YSLEER. The ends were cut back, 0 bases at V and 1 base at J, with 12 bases in the middle. The CDR3: CASSQEPSLRNTEAFF. The CDR3 nucleotides are TGCGCCAGCAGCCAAGAACCATCCCTAAGGAACACTGAAGCTTTCTTT.

The sample holds a few counts of this clonotype. The chain employs TRBV6-5 and TRBJ2-6; the match to TRBD1 covers 8 bases. Germline-derived CDR1 and CDR2 are MNHEY and SVGAGI. CDR3 length: 19 residues. V shed 0 bases and J 0 bases; nucleotides not matched to a gene: 7. CDR3 sequence: CASSYSPQGATSGANVLTF. The CDR3 DNA follows: TGTGCCAGCAGTTACTCGCCCCAGGGGGCTACCTCTGGGGCCAACGTCCTGACTTTC.

The chain has TRBV28 and TRBJ1-5; 7 bases agree with TRBD1. Per germline, CDR1 MDHEN and CDR2 SYDVKM. V lost 6 bases, J lost 4 bases, and 6 bases stayed unmatched. CDR3 length: 14 amino acids. The CDR3: CASSPGTANQPQHF. CDR3 sequence (DNA): TGTGCCAGCAGCCCAGGGACAGCGAATCAGCCCCAGCATTTT.

The chain recombines TRBV29-1 with TRBJ1-2; D is unclear. V was trimmed by 7 bases and J by 2 bases, leaving 14 bases between them. This CDR3 has 13 residues. CDR1 SQVTM and CDR2 ANQGSEA come from the germline V gene. CDR3 sequence reads: CSAASQINYGYTF. The CDR3 DNA reads TGCAGCGCCGCGTCACAGATCAACTATGGCTACACCTTC.

This clonotype is deemed medium-sized (0.01 to 0.1%). The chain uses TRBV7-9 and TRBJ2-5; 7 bases agree with TRBD1. V shed 4 bases and J 2 bases; nucleotides not matched to a gene: 4. This CDR3 contains 14 residues. Germline V gene lookup returns CDR1 SEHNR and CDR2 FQNEAQ (reference sequence). This CDR3 is CASSSGQPQETQYF. The CDR3 nucleotides are TGTGCCAGCAGCTCGGGACAGCCACAAGAGACCCAGTACTTC. Using reference TRBV7-9 and TRBJ2-5 for the parts outside the CDR3, the full variable domain is DTGVSQNPRHKITKRGQNVTFRCDPISEHNRLYWYRQTLGQGPEFLTYFQNEAQLEKSRLLSDRFSAERPKGSFSTLEIQRTEQGDSAMYLCASSSGQPQETQYFGPGTRLLVL.

The table lists this clonotype with a few counts. The chain employs TRBV20-1 and TRBJ2-5; D is possibly TRBD2 (5 bases). CDR1 DFQATT and CDR2 SNEGSKA come from the germline V gene (reference sequence). The V and J ends lost 0 bases and 2 bases respectively, with 19 bases between them. This CDR3 comprises 17 residues. The CDR3 region is CSARDLQALGEQETQYF. For the CDR3, the DNA is TGCAGTGCTAGAGATCTCCAAGCCCTGGGAGAGCAAGAGACCCAGTACTTC.

This clonotype was seen a handful of times. The chain employs TRBV24-1 and TRBJ2-1; 11 nucleotides agree with TRBD2. The CDR3 runs to 15 residues. V was pared by 7 bases and J by 8 bases, with 9 bases of the junction left unmatched. Germline values: CDR1 KGHDR, CDR2 SFDVKD. The CDR3 loop reads CATSVTSGAPHEQFF. CDR3 nucleotides: TGTGCCACCAGCGTGACTAGCGGGGCCCCCCATGAGCAGTTCTTC.

The CDR3 here is CASSPRGGKYNEQFF. The CDR3 bases are TGTGCCAGCAGCCCAAGGGGCGGGAAGTACAATGAGCAGTTCTTC. This sequence joins TRBV7-2 and TRBJ2-1; a possible D gene is TRBD2 (6 bases). The CDR3 contains 15 residues. V dropped 5 bases and J dropped 4 bases, with 15 bases sitting between them. CDR1 and CDR2 from the germline V gene are SGHTA and FQGNSA.

This rearrangement joins TRBV5-1 to TRBJ2-7; 7 bases align to TRBD2. The junction had 18 bases not matched to a gene; V was cut back by 4 bases and J by 5 bases. The CDR3 length is 17 residues. Germline CDR1 reads SGHRS; CDR2 reads YFSETQ. The CDR3 here is CASSPPRGGSTVDEQYF. CDR3 nucleotides: TGCGCCAGCAGCCCGCCACGGGGCGGGAGTACGGTGGACGAGCAGTACTTC.

This clonotype has only a few counts. This chain joins TRBV7-6 and TRBJ2-5, with 9 bases that match TRBD2. Germline CDR1 reads SGHVS; CDR2 reads FNYEAQ. The length of the CDR3 is 16 residues. V was pared by 5 bases and J by 3 bases, with 10 bases of the junction left unmatched. CDR3 in amino acids: CASSPPIAGAKETQYF. As DNA, the CDR3 is TGTGCCAGCAGCCCACCAATAGCGGGAGCTAAAGAGACCCAGTACTTC.

This clonotype is categorized as large. The chain employs TRBV6-1 and TRBJ1-5, with no clear D. Per the germline V gene, CDR1 is MNHNS and CDR2 is SASEGT. V dropped 5 bases and J dropped 5 bases, with 10 bases sitting between them. CDR3 size: 13 residues. The CDR3 coding sequence is TGTGCCAGCAGTCCCTATCTACATCAGCCCCAGCATTTT. This sequence encodes CASSPYLHQPQHF.

This clonotype was observed a handful of times. The V gene is TRBV19, the J gene TRBJ1-2, with a tentative D call TRBD1 (5 bases). Trimming pared 6 bases from V and 2 bases from J, leaving 13 bases between. CDR1 LNHDA and CDR2 SQIVND come from the germline V gene (reference sequence). The CDR3 is 14 amino acids. CDR3 DNA sequence: TGTGCCAGTAGCCCCAGGGCTACCAACTATGGCTACACCTTC. This gives the protein CASSPRATNYGYTF. Full variable domain (outside the CDR3, taken from reference TRBV19 and TRBJ1-2): DGGITQSPKYLFRKEGQNVTLSCEQNLNHDAMYWYRQDPGQGLRLIYYSQIVNDFQKGDIAEGYSVSREKKESFPLTVTSAQKNPTAFYLCASSPRATNYGYTFGSGTRLTVV.

This chain links TRBV11-1 with TRBJ2-5, with no clear D. V lost 2 bases and J 2 bases, leaving 12 bases between the germline ends. The V gene's germline CDR1 is SGHAT and CDR2 FQDESV (reference sequence). The CDR3 totals 15 residues. CDR3 residues: CASSLLRTKQETQYF. In DNA form, the CDR3 reads TGTGCCAGCAGCTTACTCAGGACCAAGCAAGAGACCCAGTACTTC.

The rearrangement joins TRBV6-2 or TRBV6-3 to TRBJ2-1; 10 positions agree with TRBD2. The CDR3 sequence is 16 residues long. Germline trimming cut 6 bases from V and 2 bases from J; bases unmatched to any gene: 7. Germline V gene lookup returns CDR1 MNHEY and CDR2 SVGEGT. CDR3: CASSISGRKPYNEQFF. CDR3 coding DNA: TGTGCCAGCAGCATTAGCGGGAGGAAACCCTACAATGAGCAGTTCTTC.

This chain joins TRBV6-1 and TRBJ2-7; possibly TRBD1 or TRBD2 for D (5 bases each). Germline V gene data show CDR1 as MNHNS and CDR2 as SASEGT. V gave up 6 bases and J gave up 7 bases, with 22 bases separating them. CDR3 length equals 15 residues. The chain's CDR3 is CASRGTSSGVGEQYF. CDR3 coding DNA: TGTGCCAGCAGGGGGACCAGCAGCGGAGTTGGGGAGCAGTACTTC.